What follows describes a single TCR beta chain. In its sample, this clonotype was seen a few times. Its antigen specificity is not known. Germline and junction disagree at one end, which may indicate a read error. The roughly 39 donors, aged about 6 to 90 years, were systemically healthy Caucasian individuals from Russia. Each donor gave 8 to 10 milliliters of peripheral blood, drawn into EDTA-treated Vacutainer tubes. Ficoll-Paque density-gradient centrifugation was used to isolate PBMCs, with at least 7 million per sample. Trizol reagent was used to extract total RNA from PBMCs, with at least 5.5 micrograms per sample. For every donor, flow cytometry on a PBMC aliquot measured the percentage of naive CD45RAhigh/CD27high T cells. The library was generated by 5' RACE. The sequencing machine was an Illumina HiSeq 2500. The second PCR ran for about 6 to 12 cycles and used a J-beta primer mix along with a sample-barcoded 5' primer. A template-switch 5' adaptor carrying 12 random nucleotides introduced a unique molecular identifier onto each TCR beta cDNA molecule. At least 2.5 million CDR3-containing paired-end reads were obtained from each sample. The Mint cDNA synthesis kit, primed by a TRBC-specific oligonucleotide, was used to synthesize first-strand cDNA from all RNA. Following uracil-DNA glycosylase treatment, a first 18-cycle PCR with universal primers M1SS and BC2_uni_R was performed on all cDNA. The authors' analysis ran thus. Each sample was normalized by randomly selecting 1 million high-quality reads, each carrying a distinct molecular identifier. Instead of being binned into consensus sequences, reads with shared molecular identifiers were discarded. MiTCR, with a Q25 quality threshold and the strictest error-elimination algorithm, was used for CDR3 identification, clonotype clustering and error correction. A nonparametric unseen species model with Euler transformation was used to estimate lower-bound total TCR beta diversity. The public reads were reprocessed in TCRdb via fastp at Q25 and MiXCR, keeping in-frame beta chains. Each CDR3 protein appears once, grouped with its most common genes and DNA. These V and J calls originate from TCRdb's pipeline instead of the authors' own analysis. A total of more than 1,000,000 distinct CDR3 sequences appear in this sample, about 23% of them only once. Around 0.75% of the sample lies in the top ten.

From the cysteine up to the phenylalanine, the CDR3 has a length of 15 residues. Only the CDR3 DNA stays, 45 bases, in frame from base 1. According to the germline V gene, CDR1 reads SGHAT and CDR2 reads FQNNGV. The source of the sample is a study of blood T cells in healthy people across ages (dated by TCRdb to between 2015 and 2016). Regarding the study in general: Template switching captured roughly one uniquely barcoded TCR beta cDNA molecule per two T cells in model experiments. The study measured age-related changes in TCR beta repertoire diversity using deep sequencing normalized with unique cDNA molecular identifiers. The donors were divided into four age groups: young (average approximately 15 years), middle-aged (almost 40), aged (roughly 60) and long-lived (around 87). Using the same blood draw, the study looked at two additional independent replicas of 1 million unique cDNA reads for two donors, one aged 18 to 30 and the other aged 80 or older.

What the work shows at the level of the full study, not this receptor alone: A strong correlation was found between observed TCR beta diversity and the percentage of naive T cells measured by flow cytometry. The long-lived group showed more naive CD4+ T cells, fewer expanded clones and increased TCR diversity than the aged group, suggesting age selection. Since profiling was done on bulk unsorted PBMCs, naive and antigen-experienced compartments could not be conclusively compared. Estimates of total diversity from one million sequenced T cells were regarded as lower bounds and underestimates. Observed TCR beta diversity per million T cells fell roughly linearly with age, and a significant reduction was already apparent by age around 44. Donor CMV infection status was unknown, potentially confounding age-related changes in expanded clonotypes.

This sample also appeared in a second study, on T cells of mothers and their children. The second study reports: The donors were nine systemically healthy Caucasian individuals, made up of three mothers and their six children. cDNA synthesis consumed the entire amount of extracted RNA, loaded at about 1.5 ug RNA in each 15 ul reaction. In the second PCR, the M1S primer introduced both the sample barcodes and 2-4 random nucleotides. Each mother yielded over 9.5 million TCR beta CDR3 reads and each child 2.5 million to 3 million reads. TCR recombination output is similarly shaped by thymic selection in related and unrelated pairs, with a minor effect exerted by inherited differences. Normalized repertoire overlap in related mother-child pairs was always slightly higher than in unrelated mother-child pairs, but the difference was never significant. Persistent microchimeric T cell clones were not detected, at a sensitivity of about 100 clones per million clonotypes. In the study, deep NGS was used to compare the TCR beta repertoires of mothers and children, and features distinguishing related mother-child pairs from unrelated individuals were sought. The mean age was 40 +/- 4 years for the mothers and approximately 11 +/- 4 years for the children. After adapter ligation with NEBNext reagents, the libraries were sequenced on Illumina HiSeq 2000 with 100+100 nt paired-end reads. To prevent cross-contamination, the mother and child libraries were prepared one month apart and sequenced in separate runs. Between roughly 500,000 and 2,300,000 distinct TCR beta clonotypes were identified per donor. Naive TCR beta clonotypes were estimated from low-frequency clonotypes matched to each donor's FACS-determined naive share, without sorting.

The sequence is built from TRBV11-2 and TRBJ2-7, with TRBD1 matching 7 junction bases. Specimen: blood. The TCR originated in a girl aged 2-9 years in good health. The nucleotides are TGTGCCAGCACCTTAGAACCCGGACAGGCGACTTCCCAGTACTTC. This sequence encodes CASTLEPGQATSQYF.